The 10 T cell receptor beta chains listed next were all sequenced from one sample in a study of tumor-infiltrating lymphocytes in primary liver carcinoma. With a constant-region primer, TCR beta cDNA was made from about 0.5 ug of total RNA. Slightly modified ARM-PCR served as the procedure for the TCR beta libraries. These libraries came from three rounds of nested multiplex PCR. Researchers ran the first two PCR rounds for roughly 11 cycles each with TRBV1-TRBV30 forward primers and a C-beta reverse primer. Each CDR3 protein gets one entry after TCRdb re-called the multiplex PCR reads with MiXCR. The data hold about 320,000 distinct CDR3 sequences, with 65% observed a single time. Unsorted whole blood supplied the RNA, and germline DNA was extracted too. Sequencing used peripheral blood. Source of these receptors: a man aged 35 to 55 with primary liver carcinoma and hepatitis B virus infection.

Regarding this clonotype: A clone one base away is much larger, so this may be a read error. The V call is TRBV29-1, the J call TRBJ2-3, with unresolved D. Germline loops: CDR1 SQVTM, CDR2 ANQGSEA. The CDR3 is 14 residues long. The CDR3 region is CSVIRRISTNTQYF. The CDR3 bases are TGCAGCGTGATACGTCGAATCAGCACAAATACGCAGTATTTT.

A remark on this clonotype: With a much larger clone just one base away, this may be a read error. V is TRBV5-5 and J is TRBJ2-1; D gene unclear. V was pared by 3 bases and J by 7 bases, with 14 bases between. Germline V lookup: CDR1 SGHKS, CDR2 YYEKEE (reference sequence). The CDR3 contains 14 residues. This CDR3 is CASSYATIENEQFF. The CDR3 DNA reads as TGTGCCAGCAGCTATGCAACAATTGAGAATGAGCAGTTCTTC.

This clonotype was detected many times. The V call is TRBV6-5, the J call TRBJ2-7, with a possible D match to TRBD2 (5 bases). The CDR3 has 14 amino acids. Trimming removed 4 bases from V and 2 bases from J, with 12 bases in between. The germline gives CDR1 MNHEY, CDR2 SVGAGI. The CDR3 DNA reads TGTGCCAGCAGTTCCCTGGGAGAGACCTACGAGCAGTACTTC. It yields the protein CASSSLGETYEQYF.

Comment on this clonotype: A much larger clone sits a single nucleotide away, making a read error possible. The chain couples TRBV12-3 or TRBV12-4 to TRBJ2-5, with 7 nucleotides matching TRBD1. The J segment lost 4 bases and the V segment lost 7 bases, leaving 3 bases of the junction unmatched. The CDR3 extends over 12 amino acids. The CDR3 loop reads CASNHRGETQYF. The CDR3 nucleotides read TGTGCCAGCAATCACAGGGGAGAGACCCAGTACTTC.

Turning to this clonotype: A much larger clone differs by one base, so this may be a read error. This chain uses TRBV6-2 or TRBV6-3 with TRBJ2-1; 9 nucleotides agree with TRBD2. The CDR3 runs 15 residues. Germline loops: CDR1 MNHEY, CDR2 SVGEGT. CDR3 in DNA: TGTGCCAGCAGCCAGCTTACTAGCGGGTACAATAAGCAGTTCTTC. The encoded protein is CASSQLTSGYNKQFF.

This clonotype was detected a few times. The conserved phenylalanine or tryptophan normally closing the CDR3 is absent here, so this likely arose from a read error. V usage is TRBV12-3 or TRBV12-4 and J usage is TRBJ1-5; D call uncertain. This CDR3 contains 13 residues. Trimming pared 0 bases from V and 6 bases from J, leaving 6 bases between. The CDR3 sequence is CASSLAAGQPQHL. The CDR3 region has the DNA TGTGCCAGCAGTTTAGCAGCAGGTCAGCCCCAGCATCTT.

About this clonotype: Without the conserved terminal phenylalanine or tryptophan, this CDR3 likely stems from a read error. This chain links TRBV6-1 with TRBJ1-1, with D possibly being TRBD1 (5 bases). The ends were cut back, 1 base at V and 0 bases at J, with 12 bases in the middle. CDR3 length: 16 residues. Germline V gene data show CDR1 as MNHNS and CDR2 as SASEGT. CDR3 in amino acids: CASSEEEGSLNTEAFL. The DNA for the CDR3 is TGTGCCAGCAGTGAAGAGGAGGGGTCCCTGAACACTGAAGCTTTCCTT.

Regarding this clonotype: The junction shows a germline mismatch at one end, possibly a read error. The chain links TRBV14 to TRBJ2-1, with TRBD2 as a possible D gene (6 bases). Germline CDR1 reads SGHDN; CDR2 reads FVKESK. The length of the CDR3 is 14 residues. In DNA form, the CDR3 reads TGTGCCAACAGCCAAACTATAGGGAGGAATGAGCAGTTCTTC. This encodes CANSQTIGRNEQFF.

The count of this clonotype is one. This may come from a read error, since a much larger clone is one base off. This sequence joins TRBV6-5 and TRBJ2-3; TRBD2 is a possible D gene (5 bases). The CDR3 totals 14 residues. The V gene's germline CDR1 is MNHEY and CDR2 SVGAGI. The CDR3: CASSYSQLGDTQFF. CDR3 bases: TGTGCCAGCAGTTACTCCCAGCTCGGGGATACGCAGTTTTTT.

This clonotype turned up a few times. One end of the junction fails to match germline, which may point to a read error. The chain uses TRBV5-1 and TRBJ2-2; 7 bases fit TRBD2. The germline V gene has CDR1 SGHRS and CDR2 YFSETQ. The CDR3 sequence is 11 residues long. The CDR3 is CANSGEGELFF. Here the CDR3 DNA reads TGCGCCAACAGCGGGGAAGGAGAGCTGTTTTTT. Looking up the rest from reference TRBV5-1 and TRBJ2-2 gives the full variable domain: KAGVTQTPRYLIKTRGQQVTLSCSPISGHRSVSWYQQTPGQGLQFLFEYFSETQRNKGNFPGRFSGRQFSNSRSEMNVSTLELGDSALYLCANSGEGELFFGEGSRLTVL.